This TCR beta chain came from a study of early T cells in non-severe SARS-CoV-2 infection. TCRdb reprocessed the 5' RACE reads with MiXCR, giving one entry per CDR3 protein. The data hold some 75,000 distinct CDR3 sequences, with roughly 13% observed a single time. The CDR3 is 17 amino acids. Germline assignment: CDR1 SGHTS and CDR2 YDEGEE. The V and J ends lost 0 bases and 2 bases respectively, with 16 bases between them. This clonotype was picked up many times. This clonotype was sampled from an adult who was a healthcare worker with PCR-confirmed SARS-CoV-2 infection or an uninfected control (not recorded which). The V gene is TRBV5-8, the J gene TRBJ2-3, with D possibly matching TRBD2 (6 bases). Input material: whole blood. CDR3 loop: CASSLVVQAGYTDTQYF. The CDR3 DNA reads as TGTGCCAGCAGCTTGGTAGTACAGGCGGGGTACACAGATACGCAGTATTTT.